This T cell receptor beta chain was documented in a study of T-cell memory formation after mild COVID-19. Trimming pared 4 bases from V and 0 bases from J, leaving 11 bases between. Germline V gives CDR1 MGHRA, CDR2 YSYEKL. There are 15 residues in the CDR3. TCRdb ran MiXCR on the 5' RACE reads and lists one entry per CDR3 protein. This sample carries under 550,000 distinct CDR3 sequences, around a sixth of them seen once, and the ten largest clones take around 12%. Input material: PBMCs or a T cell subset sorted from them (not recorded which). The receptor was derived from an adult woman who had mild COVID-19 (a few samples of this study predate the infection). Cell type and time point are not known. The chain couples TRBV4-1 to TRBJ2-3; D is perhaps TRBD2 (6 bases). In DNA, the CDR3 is TGCGCCAGCAGCCTCCGGGGGAGAAGCACAGATACGCAGTATTTT. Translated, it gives CASSLRGRSTDTQYF.